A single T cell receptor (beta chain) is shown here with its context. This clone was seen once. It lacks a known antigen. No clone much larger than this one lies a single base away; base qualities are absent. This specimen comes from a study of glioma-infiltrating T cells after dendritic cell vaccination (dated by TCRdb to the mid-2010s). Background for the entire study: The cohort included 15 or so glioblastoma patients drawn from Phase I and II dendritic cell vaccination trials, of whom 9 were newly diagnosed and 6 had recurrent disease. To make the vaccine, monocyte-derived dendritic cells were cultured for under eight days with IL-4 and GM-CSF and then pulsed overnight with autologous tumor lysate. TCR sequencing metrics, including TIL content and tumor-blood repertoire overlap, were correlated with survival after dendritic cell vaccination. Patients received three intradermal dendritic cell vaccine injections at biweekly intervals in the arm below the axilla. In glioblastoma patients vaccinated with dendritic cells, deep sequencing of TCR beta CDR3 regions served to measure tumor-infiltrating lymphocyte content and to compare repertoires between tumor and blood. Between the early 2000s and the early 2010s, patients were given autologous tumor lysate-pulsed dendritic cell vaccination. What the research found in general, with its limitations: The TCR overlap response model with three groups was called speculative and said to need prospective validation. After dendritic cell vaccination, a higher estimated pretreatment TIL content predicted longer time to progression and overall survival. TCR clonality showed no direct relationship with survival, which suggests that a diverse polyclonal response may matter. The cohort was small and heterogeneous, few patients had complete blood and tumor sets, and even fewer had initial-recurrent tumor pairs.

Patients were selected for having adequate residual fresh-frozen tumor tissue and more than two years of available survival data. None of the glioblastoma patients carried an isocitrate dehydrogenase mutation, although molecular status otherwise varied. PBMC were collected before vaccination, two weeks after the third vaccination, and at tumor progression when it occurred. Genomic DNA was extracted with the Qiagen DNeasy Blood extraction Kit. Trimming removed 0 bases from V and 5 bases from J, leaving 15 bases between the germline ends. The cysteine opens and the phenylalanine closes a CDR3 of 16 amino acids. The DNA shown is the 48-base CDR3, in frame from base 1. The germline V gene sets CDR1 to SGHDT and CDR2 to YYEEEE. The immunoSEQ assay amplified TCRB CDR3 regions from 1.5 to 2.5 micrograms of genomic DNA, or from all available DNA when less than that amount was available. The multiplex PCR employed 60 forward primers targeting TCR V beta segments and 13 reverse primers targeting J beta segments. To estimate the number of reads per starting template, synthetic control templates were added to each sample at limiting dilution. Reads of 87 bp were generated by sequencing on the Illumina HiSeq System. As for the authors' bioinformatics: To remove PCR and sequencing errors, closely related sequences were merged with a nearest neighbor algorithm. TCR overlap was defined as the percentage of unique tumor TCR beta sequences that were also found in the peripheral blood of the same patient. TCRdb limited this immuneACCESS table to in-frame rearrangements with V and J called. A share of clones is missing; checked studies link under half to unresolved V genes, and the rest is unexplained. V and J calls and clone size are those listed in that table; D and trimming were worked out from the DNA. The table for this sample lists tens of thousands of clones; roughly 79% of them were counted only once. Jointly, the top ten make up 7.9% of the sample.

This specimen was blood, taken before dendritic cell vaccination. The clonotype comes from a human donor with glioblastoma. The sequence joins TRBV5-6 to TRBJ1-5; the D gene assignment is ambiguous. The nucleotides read TGTGCCAGCAGCTTGGCCGGCGCGGAATCTCATCAGCCCCAGCATTTT. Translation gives CASSLAGAESHQPQHF.